Each of the 19 T cell receptor beta chains below was sequenced from the same sample in a study of T cell changes during pregnancy in multiple sclerosis. Some clones are missing from TCRdb's copy, which holds only in-frame ones; the method was immunoSEQ multiplex PCR. The sample has 45,000 to 70,000 clones, about 90% seen once. Here the sequenced sample was peripheral blood, taken in the third trimester of pregnancy. The source of these receptors is a female donor in good health, enrolled as a control in a pregnancy study.

In its sample, this clone was seen once. The chain has TRBV4-2 and TRBJ2-1, with D possibly being TRBD2 (5 bases). The CDR3 is 15 residues long. V lost 4 bases to trimming and J lost 13 bases, with 23 bases between them. CDR1 is LGHNA and CDR2 is YNFKEQ in the germline V gene. The CDR3 region is CASSPGQRGKEEQFF. The CDR3, as DNA: TGTGCCAGCAGCCCCGGGCAGAGAGGGAAGGAGGAACAGTTCTTC.

This clone was detected once. This chain uses TRBV5-1 with TRBJ2-7; 10 nucleotides align to TRBD2. This CDR3 is built from 16 residues. Looked up from germline, CDR1 is SGHRS and CDR2 is YFSETQ. With V trimmed by 5 bases and J by 2 bases, 10 bases remained unmatched. CDR3 coding DNA: TGCGCCAGCAGTGGGAACCTAGCGGGAGAGACCTACGAGCAGTACTTC. It codes for CASSGNLAGETYEQYF.

This chain uses TRBV6-6 with TRBJ1-1; D may be TRBD1 (6 bases). This CDR3 has 13 residues. V was pared by 0 bases and J by 9 bases, with 11 bases between. Germline values: CDR1 MNHNY, CDR2 SVGAGI (reference sequence). CDR3 DNA: TGTGCCAGCAGTTACTCACAGGGAAACAAAGCTTTCTTT. Protein: CASSYSQGNKAFF.

The rearrangement uses TRBV5-1 and TRBJ2-5; TRBD2 matches at 7 bases. The CDR3 is 14 residues long. Germline V lookup: CDR1 SGHRS, CDR2 YFSETQ. V shed 3 bases, J shed 1 base, and the junction held 3 bases outside the gene matches. The CDR3 DNA reads as TGCGCCAGCAGCTCCGGGACTATCCAAGAGACCCAGTACTTC. Encoded protein: CASSSGTIQETQYF.

This rearrangement joins TRBV27 to TRBJ2-3, with 7 bases identical to TRBD2. V lost 6 bases and J lost 3; bases outside the gene matches: 15. The CDR3 is made up of 17 amino acids. Germline V gene data show CDR1 as MNHEY and CDR2 as SMNVEV (reference sequence). CDR3 in amino acids: CASSYWDYRTKTDTQYF. Written as DNA, the CDR3 is TGTGCCAGCAGCTACTGGGACTATCGGACAAAGACAGATACGCAGTATTTT.

The sample holds many counts of this clone. The rearrangement links TRBV5-8 to TRBJ2-3; no clear D. Germline V CDR1 and CDR2: SGHTS, YDEGEE. V dropped 0 bases and J dropped 1 base, with 3 bases sitting between them. The CDR3 has 13 amino acids. The CDR3 here is CASSLAGTDTQYF. The CDR3 DNA reads as TGTGCCAGCAGCTTGGCGGGCACAGATACGCAGTATTTT.

V is TRBV13 and J is TRBJ1-3; 9 bases line up with TRBD1. Losses at the gene ends were 5 bases for V and 3 bases for J; bases not matched to a gene: 8. CDR3 length equals 16 residues. Germline V gives CDR1 PRHDT, CDR2 FYEKMQ (reference sequence). The CDR3 DNA is TGTGCCAGCAGCCCTAAGGGACAGGGCTTTGGAAACACCATATATTTT. Translation gives CASSPKGQGFGNTIYF.

V usage is TRBV29-1 and J usage is TRBJ2-7; maybe TRBD2 (6 bases). CDR1 is SQVTM and CDR2 is ANQGSEA in the germline V gene. The V end lost 6 bases, the J end lost 6 bases, and 18 bases lay between the germline ends. The CDR3 has 13 residues. The CDR3 protein is CSVVWQRRGEQYF. DNA for the CDR3: TGCAGCGTCGTTTGGCAACGGAGGGGCGAGCAGTACTTC.

The J gene is TRBJ1-1, the V gene TRBV13; TRBD1 aligns across 7 bases. The V and J ends lost 5 bases and 9 bases, in that order; junction bases with no gene match: 15. This CDR3 contains 15 residues. Germline lookup yields CDR1 PRHDT and CDR2 FYEKMQ (reference sequence). This CDR3 is CASSHLGGGGAKAFF. For the CDR3, the DNA is TGTGCCAGCAGCCACCTTGGAGGAGGGGGCGCGAAAGCTTTCTTT. Combining the CDR3 with reference TRBV13 and TRBJ1-1 gives the whole variable domain AAGVIQSPRHLIKEKRETATLKCYPIPRHDTVYWYQQGPGQDPQFLISFYEKMQSDKGSIPDRFSAQQFSDYHSELNMSSLELGDSALYFCASSHLGGGGAKAFFGQGTRLTVV.

The chain has TRBV7-9 and TRBJ2-1; 10 nucleotides line up with TRBD2. Germline assignment: CDR1 SEHNR and CDR2 FQNEAQ (reference sequence). The CDR3 is 16 amino acids. Unmatched junction bases numbered 11, after V lost 8 bases and J lost 4 bases. The chain's CDR3 is CASHWKGLAIYNEQFF. CDR3 in DNA: TGTGCCAGCCATTGGAAGGGACTAGCGATTTACAATGAGCAGTTCTTC.

The chain is built from TRBV30 and TRBJ2-3; TRBD1 aligns across 8 bases. The CDR3 sequence is 17 residues long. Trimming at V came to 3 bases and at J to 4 bases, leaving 15 bases not matched to a gene. Germline V gene lookup returns CDR1 GTSNPN and CDR2 SVGIG (reference sequence). Written as DNA, the CDR3 is TGTGCCTGGAGGGACAGGAGGTGGACAGGGATGGCAGATACGCAGTATTTT. It codes for CAWRDRRWTGMADTQYF.

The chain uses TRBV28 and TRBJ2-7; D may be TRBD2 (5 bases). The CDR3 sequence is 12 residues long. The germline V gene has CDR1 MDHEN and CDR2 SYDVKM. V shed 5 bases and J shed 4 bases, with 9 bases lying between them. The CDR3 bases are TGTGCCAGCAGTGCCTCGGGGTACGAGCAGTACTTC. This sequence encodes CASSASGYEQYF.

Only one count was recorded for this clone. Here the CDR3 reads CAISLAGGRRENEQFF. The CDR3 region has the DNA TGTGCCATCAGTCTAGCGGGAGGAAGAAGGGAAAATGAGCAGTTCTTC. The chain has TRBV10-3 and TRBJ2-1; 11 bases map to TRBD2. Trimming removed 5 bases from V and 7 bases from J; junction bases left unmatched: 10. The CDR3 covers 16 residues. Germline V gene lookup returns CDR1 ENHRY and CDR2 SYGVKD.

V and J are TRBV6-1 and TRBJ1-5; TRBD1 aligns across 7 bases. J lost 4 bases, V lost 5 bases, and 8 bases had no gene match. The CDR3 covers 15 residues. Germline V gives CDR1 MNHNS, CDR2 SASEGT. The chain's CDR3 is CASSPPGTANQPQHF. CDR3 DNA sequence: TGTGCCAGCAGTCCCCCGGGGACAGCGAATCAGCCCCAGCATTTT.

The chain is built from TRBV30 and TRBJ1-5, with D unresolved. CDR1 is GTSNPN and CDR2 is SVGIG in the germline V gene (reference sequence). Trimming took off 0 bases at V and 2 bases at J, with 8 bases between the two ends. This CDR3 spans 14 amino acids. The CDR3 DNA reads as TGTGCCTGGAGTGTACGTAGTGGCAATCAGCCCCAGCATTTT. Its translation: CAWSVRSGNQPQHF.

The chain combines TRBV25-1 with TRBJ2-5, with a weak D call TRBD2 (6 bases). V lost 4 bases to trimming and J lost 5 bases, with 23 bases between them. Germline V gives CDR1 MGHDK, CDR2 SYGVNS. There are 17 residues in the CDR3. Here the CDR3 DNA reads TGTGCCAGCAGTGGCGGGGCAATTCTAAAGCTGGGGGAGACCCAGTACTTC. Translated, it gives CASSGGAILKLGETQYF.

This clone was picked up one time. The chain joins TRBV18 to TRBJ2-5; a weak D match, TRBD2 (6 bases). This CDR3 region has 17 residues. CDR1 is KGHSH, CDR2 LQKENI, per germline. The ends were cut back, 0 bases at V and 4 bases at J, with 18 bases in the middle. CDR3 in DNA: TGTGCCAGCTCACCACCGGGAGGTCCAAGGGCAAGAGAGACCCAGTACTTC. Translated: CASSPPGGPRARETQYF.

The chain recombines TRBV7-2 with TRBJ1-2; D is possibly TRBD1 (5 bases). Looked up from germline, CDR1 is SGHTA and CDR2 is FQGNSA. The CDR3 has 14 residues. V lost 5 bases, J lost 4 bases, and 14 bases lay in between. CDR3 protein: CASSPERGTYGYTF. CDR3 in DNA: TGTGCCAGCAGCCCAGAACGGGGGACCTATGGCTACACCTTC.

This sequence joins TRBV7-9 and TRBJ2-7, with 9 nucleotides matching TRBD1. V lost 6 bases and J lost 1; bases outside the gene matches: 4. The CDR3 runs 14 residues. The V gene's germline CDR1 is SEHNR and CDR2 FQNEAQ (reference sequence). CDR3 sequence: CASSPGTGSYEQYF. DNA for the CDR3: TGTGCCAGCAGTCCCGGGACAGGGTCCTACGAGCAGTACTTC.